This TCR beta chain was captured in a study of cytomegalovirus exposure and HLA in healthy donors. Study conclusions and caveats: Later genetic work tied a missense DCLRE1C variant to beta-chain V and J trimming. Using the classifier, cytomegalovirus status was reportedly diagnosed with high specificity and sensitivity.

The PCR employed 60 Vbeta primers together with 13 Jbeta primers. Measured with immunoSEQ multiplex PCR; TCRdb has only the in-frame clones, and not every one. Of about 110,000 clones in the sample, 65% to 80% were seen once. To note about this clone: Its antigen is not identified.

The sequenced sample was PBMCs. The TCR comes from a female donor in good health and CMV-seropositive.

This chain's CDR3 is CASSYDLTRTYEQYF. In DNA, the CDR3 is TGTGCCAGCAGTTACGACCTGACTAGGACCTACGAGCAGTACTTC. The chain combines TRBV6-6 with TRBJ2-7; the D gene is possibly TRBD2 (6 bases). Germline V gene data show CDR1 as MNHNY and CDR2 as SVGAGI (reference sequence). CDR3 length equals 15 residues. Between the trimmed V and J ends, which lost 2 bases and 2 bases, there was a span of 13 bases.